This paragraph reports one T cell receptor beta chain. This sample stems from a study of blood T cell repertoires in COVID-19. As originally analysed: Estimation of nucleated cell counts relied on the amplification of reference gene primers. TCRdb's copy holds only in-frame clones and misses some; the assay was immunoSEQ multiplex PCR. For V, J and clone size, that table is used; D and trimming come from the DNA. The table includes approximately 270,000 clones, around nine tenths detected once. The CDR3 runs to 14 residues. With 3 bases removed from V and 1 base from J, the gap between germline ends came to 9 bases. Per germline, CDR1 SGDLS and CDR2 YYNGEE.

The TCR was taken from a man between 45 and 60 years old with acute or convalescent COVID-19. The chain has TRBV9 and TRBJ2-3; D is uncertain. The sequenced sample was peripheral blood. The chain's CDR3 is CASSALLGTDTQYF. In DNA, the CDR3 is TGTGCCAGCAGCGCGCTGTTAGGCACAGATACGCAGTATTTT.